Each of the 19 T cell receptor beta chains below was sequenced from the same sample in a study of T cell responses to AZD1222 COVID-19 vaccine. Sequencing used immunoSEQ multiplex PCR; TCRdb keeps in-frame clones, though not all of them. Here the sample spans under 200,000 clones, around nine tenths being singletons. This specimen was peripheral blood, taken 28 days after the second AZD1222 dose. These receptors all come from an adult who received the AZD1222 COVID-19 vaccine.

The rearrangement links TRBV28 to TRBJ1-5, with D possibly matching TRBD1 (5 bases). Deletions cut 5 bases from V and 7 bases from J, with 24 bases between. The CDR3 runs 17 residues. Germline lookup yields CDR1 MDHEN and CDR2 SYDVKM. CDR3 nucleotide sequence: TGTGCCAGCAGTACCCCGGCAGGGAGAGGGGTCAGACAGCCCCAGCATTTT. It specifies CASSTPAGRGVRQPQHF. Full variable domain (outside the CDR3, taken from reference TRBV28 and TRBJ1-5): DVKVTQSSRYLVKRTGEKVFLECVQDMDHENMFWYRQDPGLGLRLIYFSYDVKMKEKGDIPEGYSVSREKKERFSLILESASTNQTSMYLCASSTPAGRGVRQPQHFGDGTRLSIL.

The sample holds one count of this clone. This sequence joins TRBV25-1 and TRBJ1-3; 11 bases fit TRBD1. Per germline, CDR1 MGHDK and CDR2 SYGVNS. Trimming removed 7 bases from V and 0 bases from J; junction bases left unmatched: 5. This CDR3 region has 16 residues. The DNA of the CDR3 is TGTGCCAGCATAGGGGACAGGGGGGACTCTGGAAACACCATATATTTT. Encoded protein: CASIGDRGDSGNTIYF.

The chain has TRBV6-6 and TRBJ1-1, with TRBD1 identical over 8 bases. Germline CDR1 and CDR2: MNHNY and SVGAGI (reference sequence). Trimming cost V 3 bases and J 7 bases; bases outside gene matches: 7. CDR3 length: 14 amino acids. CDR3 protein: CASSYGQGRYEAFF. DNA for the CDR3: TGTGCCAGCAGTTATGGACAGGGTCGGTATGAAGCTTTCTTT.

This chain links TRBV28 with TRBJ2-1; D may be TRBD2 (5 bases). This CDR3 comprises 13 residues. CDR1 MDHEN and CDR2 SYDVKM come from the germline V gene. V shed 8 bases and J shed 8 bases, with 16 bases lying between them. The CDR3 spells CASRYGGRHEQFF. The CDR3, as DNA: TGTGCCAGCCGGTATGGAGGCCGGCATGAGCAGTTCTTC.

The V call is TRBV28, the J call TRBJ1-1; 9 nucleotides line up with TRBD1. The CDR3 contains 13 residues. V lost 7 bases to trimming and J lost 11 bases; unmatched junction nucleotides: 11. Per germline, CDR1 MDHEN and CDR2 SYDVKM. For the CDR3, the DNA is TGTGCCAGCACCGACGGACAGGGGAGATGGGCTTTCTTT. It codes for CASTDGQGRWAFF. The complete variable domain, with remaining parts taken from reference TRBV28 and TRBJ1-1, reads DVKVTQSSRYLVKRTGEKVFLECVQDMDHENMFWYRQDPGLGLRLIYFSYDVKMKEKGDIPEGYSVSREKKERFSLILESASTNQTSMYLCASTDGQGRWAFFGQGTRLTVV.

This chain links TRBV11-3 with TRBJ2-1; TRBD2 agrees at 9 bases. The germline V gene encodes CDR1 SGHNT and CDR2 YENEEA. Trimming cost V 0 bases and J 2 bases; bases outside gene matches: 5. The CDR3 sequence is 17 residues long. CDR3 sequence: CASSLEGLAGTYNEQFF. The CDR3 DNA follows: TGTGCCAGCAGCTTAGAAGGTCTAGCGGGAACCTACAATGAGCAGTTCTTC. Combining the CDR3 with reference TRBV11-3 and TRBJ2-1 gives the whole variable domain EAGVVQSPRYKIIEKKQPVAFWCNPISGHNTLYWYLQNLGQGPELLIRYENEEAVDDSQLPKDRFSAERLKGVDSTLKIQPAELGDSAVYLCASSLEGLAGTYNEQFFGPGTRLTVL.

CDR3 loop: CASSLGLAGGGEQYF. The CDR3 DNA follows: TGTGCCAGCAGCTTGGGACTAGCGGGAGGAGGAGAGCAGTACTTC. The chain couples TRBV5-4 to TRBJ2-7; 13 bases are a match to TRBD2. The CDR3 totals 15 residues. Germline lookup yields CDR1 SGHNT and CDR2 YYREEE (reference sequence). V trimming: 0 bases; J trimming: 7 bases; junction bases outside the gene matches: 4.

The gene calls are TRBV4-3 and TRBJ1-3; D gene uncertain. V was trimmed by 1 base and J by 4 bases, leaving 17 bases between them. The CDR3 totals 17 residues. Germline V gives CDR1 LGHNA, CDR2 YSLEER. The CDR3 spells CASSQVAPVRGGNTIYF. CDR3 nucleotides: TGCGCCAGCAGCCAAGTCGCCCCCGTAAGAGGGGGAAACACCATATATTTT.

The chain recombines TRBV6-5 with TRBJ2-3, with D perhaps matching TRBD2 (6 bases). V was trimmed by 6 bases and J by 3 bases, leaving 13 bases between them. Germline V CDR1 and CDR2: MNHEY, SVGAGI. The CDR3 sequence is 14 residues long. The CDR3 here is CASRIGTETDTQYF. The DNA for the CDR3 is TGTGCCAGCAGGATTGGGACTGAGACAGATACGCAGTATTTT.

V usage is TRBV3-1 (or the pseudogene TRBV3-2) and J usage is TRBJ1-6; perhaps TRBD1 as D (5 bases). V was pared by 2 bases and J by 7 bases, with 18 bases between. The CDR3 is 17 residues long. From germline, CDR1 is LGHDT and CDR2 YNNKEL (reference sequence). The CDR3, as DNA: TGTGCCAGCAGCCAAATCTCCCCACAGGTTCACAATTCACCCCTCCACTTT. Amino acid sequence: CASSQISPQVHNSPLHF.

This clone was counted a single time. The CDR3 coding sequence is TGCGCCAGCAGCCAAGAGGGACTAGCGAACACAGATACGCAGTATTTT. It is translated as CASSQEGLANTDTQYF. The chain recombines TRBV4-3 with TRBJ2-3, with TRBD2 matching 10 bases. The J segment lost 2 bases and the V segment lost 0 bases, leaving 2 bases of the junction unmatched. Germline-derived CDR1 and CDR2 are LGHNA and YSLEER. The CDR3 contains 16 residues.

V is TRBV3-1 (or the pseudogene TRBV3-2) and J is TRBJ2-3, with 8 bases fitting TRBD2. V shed 0 bases, J shed 5 bases, and the junction held 4 bases outside the gene matches. CDR3 length: 15 amino acids. Germline CDR1 and CDR2: LGHDT and YNNKEL (reference sequence). CDR3 region: CASSQDLAGRDTQYF. The DNA for the CDR3 is TGTGCCAGCAGCCAAGATCTAGCGGGTAGAGATACGCAGTATTTT.

The chain couples TRBV11-2 to TRBJ1-2; D may be TRBD1 (5 bases). The V end was cut by 3 bases, the J end by 8 bases, with 16 bases between. From germline, CDR1 is SGHAT and CDR2 FQNNGV. The CDR3 is 14 residues long. This CDR3 is CASSLRGDEAGYTF. The CDR3 DNA is TGTGCCAGCAGCTTGCGCGGGGACGAGGCAGGCTACACCTTC.

The CDR3 loop is CASSLAGAVGELFF. DNA of the CDR3: TGTGCCAGCAGTCTAGCGGGAGCGGTCGGGGAGCTGTTTTTT. The chain joins TRBV6-4 to TRBJ2-2, with 10 positions matching TRBD2. This CDR3 is built from 14 residues. J lost 7 bases, V lost 5 bases, and 4 bases had no gene match. The germline V gene encodes CDR1 MRHNA and CDR2 SNTAGT.

The chain joins TRBV30 to TRBJ1-5, with D possibly TRBD1 on 5 matching bases. The CDR3 is 16 amino acids. Trimming took off 0 bases at V and 4 bases at J, with 16 bases between the two ends. The V gene's germline CDR1 is GTSNPN and CDR2 SVGIG (reference sequence). The CDR3 DNA sequence: TGTGCCTGGAGTGTACCCGGGGCCGGGGGGAATCAGCCCCAGCATTTT. Translating gives CAWSVPGAGGNQPQHF.

This clone was recorded only once. The rearrangement links TRBV5-1 to TRBJ1-5; TRBD1 might be the D (6 bases). CDR1 and CDR2 (germline): SGHRS, YFSETQ. Trimming pared 4 bases from V and 2 bases from J, leaving 16 bases between. The CDR3 has 16 residues. The CDR3 region is CASSPTGVGGNQPQHF. For the CDR3, the DNA is TGCGCCAGCAGCCCGACAGGAGTCGGGGGCAATCAGCCCCAGCATTTT.

The rearrangement uses TRBV12-3 or TRBV12-4 and TRBJ2-5; D remains unclear. V dropped 5 bases and J dropped 7 bases, with 8 bases sitting between them. The CDR3 runs to 11 residues. The CDR3 loop is CASSDWGTQYF. The CDR3 DNA is TGTGCCAGCAGTGACTGGGGGACCCAGTACTTC.

The chain joins TRBV10-3 to TRBJ2-7; D remains ambiguous. This CDR3 has 13 amino acids. The V gene's germline CDR1 is ENHRY and CDR2 SYGVKD. V was pared by 7 bases and J by 1 base, with 11 bases between. CDR3 DNA: TGTGCCATCAAAGAGTCCGAATCCTACGAGCAGTACTTC. As protein: CAIKESESYEQYF.

The chain joins TRBV29-1 to TRBJ2-2; possible D gene TRBD1, 6 bases. CDR1 and CDR2 from the germline V gene are SQVTM and ANQGSEA. The germline V and J ends were trimmed by 7 bases and 7 bases, with 22 bases remaining between them. There are 15 residues in the CDR3. CDR3 DNA: TGCAGCGCCCCCATGGGTGGGGGCTCGGTCGGGGAGCTGTTTTTT. Amino acid sequence: CSAPMGGGSVGELFF.